Listed here are 2 T cell receptor beta chains from one sample, sequenced in a study of blood T cell repertoires in COVID-19. Assay used: immunoSEQ multiplex PCR; TCRdb lists only in-frame clones, some missing. The sample has about 140,000 clones; roughly 86% are singletons. Source material: peripheral blood. All receptors derive from a man between 65 and 80 years old with acute or convalescent COVID-19.

This chain joins TRBV5-1 and TRBJ2-2; 8 bases agree with TRBD1. Trimming at V came to 4 bases and at J to 5 bases, leaving 10 bases not matched to a gene. In germline, CDR1 is SGHRS, CDR2 YFSETQ. The CDR3 contains 16 residues. The CDR3 spells CASSPFDRGGTGELFF. The CDR3 nucleotides read TGCGCCAGCAGCCCTTTTGACAGGGGAGGAACCGGGGAGCTGTTTTTT.

The gene calls are TRBV3-1 (or the pseudogene TRBV3-2) and TRBJ2-2, with 7 bases matching TRBD1. The CDR3 runs to 14 residues. From germline, CDR1 is LGHDT and CDR2 YNNKEL (reference sequence). The junction had 0 bases not matched to a gene; V was cut back by 4 bases and J by 1 base. CDR3 in DNA: TGTGCCAGCAGCCGGACAGGGAACACCGGGGAGCTGTTTTTT. This encodes CASSRTGNTGELFF.